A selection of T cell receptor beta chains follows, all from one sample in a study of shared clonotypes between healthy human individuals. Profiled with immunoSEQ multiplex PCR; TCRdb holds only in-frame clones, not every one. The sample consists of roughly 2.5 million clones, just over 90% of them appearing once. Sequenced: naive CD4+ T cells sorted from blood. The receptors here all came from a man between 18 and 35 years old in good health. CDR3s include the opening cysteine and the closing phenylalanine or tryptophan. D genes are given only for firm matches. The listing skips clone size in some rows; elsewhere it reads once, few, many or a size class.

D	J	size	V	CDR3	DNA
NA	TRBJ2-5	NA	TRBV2	CASSAPLYF	TGTGCCAGCAGTGCGCCGCTCTACTTC
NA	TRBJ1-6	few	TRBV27	CASSLDTGFGSPLHF	TGTGCCAGCAGCCTGGACACAGGATTTGGCTCACCCCTCCACTTT
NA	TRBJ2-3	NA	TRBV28	CASSSGGASTDTQYF	TGTGCCAGCAGTTCTGGCGGGGCCTCCACAGATACGCAGTATTTT
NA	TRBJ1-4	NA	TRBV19	CASSIDVPSATNEKLFF	TGTGCCAGTAGTATAGATGTCCCATCTGCAACTAATGAAAAACTGTTTTTT
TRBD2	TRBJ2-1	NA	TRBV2	CASRSGGAYNEQFF	TGTGCCAGCAGATCGGGGGGGGCCTACAATGAGCAGTTCTTC
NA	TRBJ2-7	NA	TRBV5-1	CASSLASGTSYEQYF	TGCGCCAGCAGCTTGGCTTCCGGGACCTCATACGAGCAGTACTTC
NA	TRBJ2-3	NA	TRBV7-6	CASSPPADTQYF	TGTGCCAGCAGCCCTCCAGCGGATACGCAGTATTTT
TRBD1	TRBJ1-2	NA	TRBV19	CASSAGGYGYTF	TGTGCCAGTAGTGCAGGGGGCTATGGCTACACCTTC
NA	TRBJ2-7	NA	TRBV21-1	CASSARDLSYEQYF	TGTGCCAGCAGCGCGCGGGACCTCTCCTACGAGCAGTACTTC
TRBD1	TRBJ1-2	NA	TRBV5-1	CASRFNARQGISSGYTF	TGCGCCAGCAGGTTTAACGCCCGACAGGGGATTAGCTCTGGCTACACCTTC
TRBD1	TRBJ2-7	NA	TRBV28	CASSLRDRVIEQYF	TGTGCCAGCAGTCTCCGGGACAGGGTAATCGAGCAGTACTTC
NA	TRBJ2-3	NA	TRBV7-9	CASSDLTRRDVGDTQYF	TGTGCCAGCAGCGACCTGACTAGACGGGACGTCGGAGATACGCAGTATTTT
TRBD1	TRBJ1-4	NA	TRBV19	CASSTGQVAIEKLFF	TGTGCCAGTAGTACAGGACAGGTCGCGATTGAAAAACTGTTTTTT
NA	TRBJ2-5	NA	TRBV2	CASRGLLGAQETQYF	TGTGCCAGCAGGGGACTTCTAGGGGCCCAAGAGACCCAGTACTTC
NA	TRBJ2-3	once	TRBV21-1	CASNPLWDTQYF	TGTGCCAGCAACCCCTTGTGGGATACGCAGTATTTT
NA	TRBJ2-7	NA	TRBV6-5	CASASTGTPTYEQYF	TGTGCCAGCGCTTCCACCGGGACACCTACCTACGAGCAGTACTTC
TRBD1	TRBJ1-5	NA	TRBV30	CAWSVDRGQPQHF	TGTGCCTGGAGTGTAGACAGGGGCCAGCCCCAGCATTTT